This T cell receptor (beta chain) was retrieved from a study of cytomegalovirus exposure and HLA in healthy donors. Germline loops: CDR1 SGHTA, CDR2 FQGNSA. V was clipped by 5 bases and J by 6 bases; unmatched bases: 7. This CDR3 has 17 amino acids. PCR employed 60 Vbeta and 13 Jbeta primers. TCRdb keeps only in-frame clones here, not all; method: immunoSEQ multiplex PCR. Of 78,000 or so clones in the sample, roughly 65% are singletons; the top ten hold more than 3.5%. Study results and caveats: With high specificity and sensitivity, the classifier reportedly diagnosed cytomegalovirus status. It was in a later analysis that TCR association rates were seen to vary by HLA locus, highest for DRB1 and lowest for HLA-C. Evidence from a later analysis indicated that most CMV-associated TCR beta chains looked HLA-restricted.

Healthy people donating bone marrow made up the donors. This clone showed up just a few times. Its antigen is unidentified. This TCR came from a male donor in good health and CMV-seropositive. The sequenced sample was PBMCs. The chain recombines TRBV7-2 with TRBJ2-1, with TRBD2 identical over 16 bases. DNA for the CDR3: TGTGCCAGCAGCCTACAGGGACTAGCGGGGGGGCGCAATGAGCAGTTCTTC. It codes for CASSLQGLAGGRNEQFF.